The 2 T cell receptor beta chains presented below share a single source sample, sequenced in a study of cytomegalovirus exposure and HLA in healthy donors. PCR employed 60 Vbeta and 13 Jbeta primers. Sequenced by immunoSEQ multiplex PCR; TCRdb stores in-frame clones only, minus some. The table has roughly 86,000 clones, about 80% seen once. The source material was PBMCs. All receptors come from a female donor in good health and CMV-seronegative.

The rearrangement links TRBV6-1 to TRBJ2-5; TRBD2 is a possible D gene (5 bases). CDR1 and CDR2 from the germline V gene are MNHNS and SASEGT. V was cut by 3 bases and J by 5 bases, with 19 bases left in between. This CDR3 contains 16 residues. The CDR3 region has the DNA TGTGCCAGCAGTGACGTTGGGAGCAACTTTAGGGAGACCCAGTACTTC. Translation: CASSDVGSNFRETQYF.

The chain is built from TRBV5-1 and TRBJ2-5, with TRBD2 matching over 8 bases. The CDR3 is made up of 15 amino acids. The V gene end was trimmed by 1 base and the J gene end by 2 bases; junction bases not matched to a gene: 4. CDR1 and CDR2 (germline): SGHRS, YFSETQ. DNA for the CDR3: TGCGCCAGCAGCTTGACTAGCGGATTACAAGAGACCCAGTACTTC. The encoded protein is CASSLTSGLQETQYF.